A single sample is the source of the 23 T cell receptor beta chains below, sequenced in a study of blood T cells in healthy people across ages (dated by TCRdb to the mid-2010s). The method behind the library was 5' RACE. The sample was run on an Illumina HiSeq 2500. A second PCR of roughly 7 to 11 cycles was performed with a sample-barcoded 5' primer and a J-beta primer mix. The public reads were quality trimmed at Q25 with fastp and then assembled into clones with MiXCR by TCRdb, keeping productive beta chains. Rows with one shared CDR3 protein collapse into an entry with the most common genes and DNA. The sample records roughly 1.4 million distinct CDR3 sequences, around 59% of which are singletons. Over 5.5% of the sample goes to the ten largest clones. Input material: blood. All receptors come from a man between 18 and 29 years old in good health.

In this sample, this clonotype turned up once. The DNA for the CDR3 is TGCAGTGCTAGAATGGAGGGAGGGGGTAGCAATCAGCCCCAGCATTTT. Its translation is CSARMEGGGSNQPQHF. The chain links TRBV20-1 to TRBJ1-5, with D possibly matching TRBD1 (6 bases). The V end was cut by 2 bases, the J end by 0 bases, with 14 bases between. Looked up from germline, CDR1 is DFQATT and CDR2 is SNEGSKA (reference sequence). The CDR3 spans 16 residues.

The rearrangement links TRBV15 to TRBJ2-5; no firm D call. This CDR3 contains 14 residues. V dropped 3 bases and J dropped 4 bases, with 12 bases sitting between them. CDR1 and CDR2 (germline): LNHNV, YYDKDF (reference sequence). Here the CDR3 DNA reads TGTGCCACCAGCAGTACGGTGTGGGGAGAGACCCAGTACTTC. Protein product: CATSSTVWGETQYF.

This chain uses TRBV14 with TRBJ2-3; D might be TRBD1 or TRBD2, each matching 6 bases. This CDR3 comprises 18 residues. V gave up 0 bases and J gave up 0 bases, with 16 bases separating them. Germline CDR1 and CDR2: SGHDN and FVKESK. The CDR3 reads CASSQERGARLSTDTQYF. The CDR3 DNA reads as TGTGCCAGCAGCCAAGAAAGGGGGGCCAGACTTAGCACAGATACGCAGTATTTT.

This chain connects TRBV2 to TRBJ2-4; D is perhaps TRBD2 (5 bases). The CDR3 is made up of 20 amino acids. Per germline, CDR1 SNHLY and CDR2 FYNNEI. With 0 bases removed from V and 0 bases from J, the gap between germline ends came to 21 bases. The CDR3 DNA reads as TGTGCCAGCAGTGAAGCCCTGAAGCAGAGCGGAACTCTAGCCAAAAACATTCAGTACTTC. This encodes CASSEALKQSGTLAKNIQYF.

The chain couples TRBV14 to TRBJ2-4, with a tentative D call TRBD2 (6 bases). The CDR3 has 16 amino acids. V dropped 4 bases and J dropped 0 bases, with 13 bases sitting between them. CDR1 and CDR2 from the germline V gene are SGHDN and FVKESK. Here the CDR3 reads CASSPYSGGAKNIQYF. DNA of the CDR3: TGTGCCAGCAGCCCCTACTCCGGGGGAGCCAAAAACATTCAGTACTTC.

V usage is TRBV6-5 and J usage is TRBJ1-2; 7 bases fit TRBD1. V shed 8 bases and J 4 bases; nucleotides not matched to a gene: 10. This CDR3 is built from 14 residues. In germline, CDR1 is MNHEY, CDR2 SVGAGI. The chain's CDR3 is CASGAGGGLYGYTF. CDR3 bases: TGTGCCAGCGGGGCAGGGGGGGGTCTCTATGGCTACACCTTC.

This clonotype was found a few times. V gene TRBV6-2 or TRBV6-3 combines with J gene TRBJ2-4; D is possibly TRBD2 (6 bases). With the DNA end fitting TRBJ2-7 better, the J assignment may be wrong. Per germline, CDR1 MNHEY and CDR2 SVGEGT. CDR3 size: 12 residues. The CDR3 DNA sequence: TGTGCCAGCAGCCGACTAGGGTCCGAGCAGTACTTC. Protein sequence: CASSRLGSEQYF.

The chain joins TRBV10-3 to TRBJ2-3, with 7 positions matching TRBD2. The ends lost 2 bases at V and 0 bases at J; junction bases unmatched: 2. Looked up from germline, CDR1 is ENHRY and CDR2 is SYGVKD. The CDR3 covers 15 residues. CDR3 residues: CAISEPGGSTDTQYF. Written as DNA, the CDR3 is TGTGCCATCAGTGAGCCCGGGGGGAGCACAGATACGCAGTATTTT.

V is TRBV20-1 and J is TRBJ1-1, with D maybe TRBD1 (6 bases). The CDR3 is 16 residues long. V lost 1 base to trimming and J lost 1 base, with 16 bases between them. Germline V gene lookup returns CDR1 DFQATT and CDR2 SNEGSKA (reference sequence). The CDR3 here is CSARGSQGKENTEAFF. As DNA, the CDR3 is TGCAGTGCTAGAGGGAGCCAGGGGAAAGAGAACACTGAAGCTTTCTTT.

This clonotype was seen only a few times. The rearrangement links TRBV20-1 to TRBJ2-3; 8 nucleotides match TRBD1. Germline V gene sequence: CDR1 DFQATT, CDR2 SNEGSKA (reference sequence). The CDR3 consists of 13 residues. With 6 bases clipped from V and 4 bases from J, the junction kept 6 bases outside the gene matches. CDR3 region: CSASGQGSDTQYF. In DNA form, the CDR3 reads TGCAGTGCCTCCGGACAGGGTTCAGATACGCAGTATTTT.

This chain uses TRBV29-1 with TRBJ2-7; 9 nucleotides agree with TRBD1. CDR1 is SQVTM, CDR2 ANQGSEA, per germline. CDR3 length: 14 residues. V shed 5 bases, J shed 2 bases, and the junction held 7 bases outside the gene matches. The CDR3 is CSVRTGTGTYEQYF. The DNA of the CDR3 is TGCAGCGTTCGTACCGGGACAGGGACCTACGAGCAGTACTTC.

This chain links TRBV20-1 with TRBJ2-7; D perhaps matches TRBD1 (6 bases). V shed 0 bases and J shed 3 bases, with 21 bases lying between them. Germline lookup yields CDR1 DFQATT and CDR2 SNEGSKA (reference sequence). The CDR3 has 17 residues. CDR3 region: CSARDSGVGQRFYEQYF. The CDR3 DNA follows: TGCAGTGCTAGAGATTCCGGGGTAGGACAGAGGTTCTACGAGCAGTACTTC.

The chain recombines TRBV6-5 with TRBJ2-1; TRBD1 matches at 7 bases. Losses at the gene ends were 5 bases for V and 6 bases for J; bases not matched to a gene: 13. The CDR3 totals 16 residues. Per germline, CDR1 MNHEY and CDR2 SVGAGI. The CDR3 loop is CASSHTNLGQLNEQFF. In DNA, the CDR3 is TGTGCCAGCAGTCACACAAACTTGGGACAGCTCAATGAGCAGTTCTTC.

The genes are TRBV20-1 and TRBJ1-3, with 9 positions matching TRBD1. The germline V gene encodes CDR1 DFQATT and CDR2 SNEGSKA (reference sequence). The length of the CDR3 is 14 residues. The J segment lost 4 bases and the V segment lost 6 bases, leaving 7 bases of the junction unmatched. The CDR3 region has the DNA TGCAGTGCCCTCCGGGACAGGGAAGGAAACACCATATATTTT. Translating it yields CSALRDREGNTIYF.

This clonotype was observed a few times. V is TRBV4-2 and J is TRBJ2-5; 7 bases align to TRBD2. The CDR3 sequence is 14 residues long. With 5 bases clipped from V and 11 bases from J, the junction kept 14 bases outside the gene matches. CDR1 and CDR2 from the germline V gene are LGHNA and YNFKEQ. CDR3 in DNA: TGTGCCAGCAGCTTGGGGGGGAACATGTATGAGCAGTACTTC. It encodes CASSLGGNMYEQYF.

The J gene is TRBJ1-1, the V gene TRBV4-1; D is ambiguous. Germline lookup yields CDR1 MGHRA and CDR2 YSYEKL. The CDR3 runs 14 residues. V lost 1 base, J lost 3 bases, and 9 bases lay in between. For the CDR3, the DNA is TGCGCCAGCAGCCAAGGGGATAGGGACACTGAAGCTTTCTTT. Translated, it gives CASSQGDRDTEAFF.

The CDR3 DNA sequence: TGTGCCAGCTCACCTATGACAGACCCTAATGAAAAACTGTTTTTT. Translation: CASSPMTDPNEKLFF. This chain joins TRBV18 and TRBJ1-4, with D possibly being TRBD1 (5 bases). Trimming shortened V by 3 bases and J by 3 bases, and 11 bases separated the two germline ends. This CDR3 spans 15 amino acids. In germline, CDR1 is KGHSH, CDR2 LQKENI.

This clonotype appeared many times. The chain links TRBV4-3 to TRBJ2-6; D is uncertain. CDR3 length: 15 amino acids. V was trimmed by 1 base and J by 0 bases, leaving 4 bases between them. The germline V gene has CDR1 LGHNA and CDR2 YSLEER. As DNA, the CDR3 is TGCGCCAGCAGCCAAGTTAGCTCTGGGGCCAACGTCCTGACTTTC. Its protein is CASSQVSSGANVLTF.

V usage is TRBV11-2 and J usage is TRBJ1-2; no clear D gene. Per germline, CDR1 SGHAT and CDR2 FQNNGV. Trimming removed 5 bases from V and 8 bases from J, with 12 bases in between. The CDR3 totals 12 residues. In nucleotides, the CDR3 is TGTGCCAGCAGCCCCGAATCATTCGGCTACACCTTC. Residues: CASSPESFGYTF.

The chain recombines TRBV2 with TRBJ2-1; D not resolved. V lost 6 bases to trimming and J lost 7 bases, with 22 bases between them. Germline CDR1 SNHLY, CDR2 FYNNEI. The CDR3 is 16 amino acids. DNA for the CDR3: TGTGCCAGCAGCCTCCTTCAGAGAACCCCGGGTAATGAGCAGTTCTTC. Translated: CASSLLQRTPGNEQFF.

The chain carries TRBV7-2 and TRBJ1-4; unclear D gene. The CDR3 sequence is 13 residues long. Germline CDR1 SGHTA, CDR2 FQGNSA. Trimming removed 1 base from V and 1 base from J, with 1 base in between. Written as DNA, the CDR3 is TGTGCCAGCAGCTTAGTAACTAATGAAAAACTGTTTTTT. Encoded protein: CASSLVTNEKLFF.

This clonotype has just a few counts. This rearrangement joins TRBV4-1 to TRBJ1-5, with TRBD1 matching over 7 bases. The germline V gene encodes CDR1 MGHRA and CDR2 YSYEKL. V dropped 2 bases and J dropped 2; count of bases not matched to a gene: 6. This CDR3 is built from 16 residues. In DNA form, the CDR3 reads TGCGCCAGCAGCCAATCCGGGACAGCGCGCAATCAGCCCCAGCATTTT. Protein sequence: CASSQSGTARNQPQHF.

The chain carries TRBV5-1 and TRBJ2-3; D not certain. The length of the CDR3 is 17 residues. V was pared by 0 bases and J by 2 bases, with 16 bases between. Germline V lookup: CDR1 SGHRS, CDR2 YFSETQ. CDR3 sequence: CASSLEAAGLNTDTQYF. Here the CDR3 DNA reads TGCGCCAGCAGCTTGGAGGCCGCCGGGTTGAACACAGATACGCAGTATTTT.